A selection of T cell receptor beta chains follows, all from one sample in a study of shared clonotypes between healthy human individuals. The protocol was immunoSEQ multiplex PCR, while the TCRdb copy is restricted to in-frame clones and leaves out a portion. The data show around 700,000 clones, approximately 73% seen once. The specimen was memory CD4+ T cells sorted from blood. The receptors were sampled from a woman aged 25 to 39 in good health. The CDR3 runs from the conserved cysteine through the conserved F or W. D genes are given only for firm matches. A row's size may be missing; if present it is once, few, many or a size class.

v_call	d_call	j_call	clone_size	cdr3_nt	cdr3_aa
TRBV20-1	.	TRBJ2-7	few	TGCAGTGCTGGCCTTGTCTACGAGCAGTACTTC	CSAGLVYEQYF
TRBV25-1	.	TRBJ2-7	.	TGTGCCAGCAGTGACACCAGGGACCAATACTACGAGCAGTACTTC	CASSDTRDQYYEQYF
TRBV19	.	TRBJ2-7	.	TGTGCCAGTAGTATAGTAAGCAGCGGCGTGGGCGAGCAGTACTTC	CASSIVSSGVGEQYF
TRBV6-5	.	TRBJ2-7	.	TGTGCCAGCAGGGTATCTTCGGGTACCTACGAGCAGTACTTC	CASRVSSGTYEQYF
TRBV18	.	TRBJ1-1	few	TGTGCCAGCTCCCCAGGGATGAACACTGAAGCTTTCTTT	CASSPGMNTEAFF
TRBV2	.	TRBJ1-2	.	TGTGCCAGCAGTCCCCTCTTGGGTGGCTCTAACGGCTACACCTTC	CASSPLLGGSNGYTF
TRBV6-1	.	TRBJ1-1	.	TGTGCCAGCAGGAAGGACAACGGGGGCACTGAAGCTTTCTTT	CASRKDNGGTEAFF
TRBV28	.	TRBJ2-7	.	TGTGCCAGCAGTCCCTCGGGACATAGAAGCGAGCAGTACTTC	CASSPSGHRSEQYF
TRBV9	.	TRBJ2-3	once	TGTGCCAGCAGCGTAGAATCCGGCCTCACAGATACGCAGTATTTT	CASSVESGLTDTQYF
TRBV7-2	.	TRBJ1-1	.	TGTGCCAGCAGTCAGGGGATTCACACTGAAGCTTTCTTT	CASSQGIHTEAFF
TRBV5-1	.	TRBJ1-3	.	TGCGCCAGCAGCGTGACCCCGACAGGACCCACCATATATTTT	CASSVTPTGPTIYF
TRBV6-5	.	TRBJ1-1	.	TGTGCCAGCAGTTACTCGTTCGCTGTGAACACTGAAGCTTTCTTT	CASSYSFAVNTEAFF
TRBV28	TRBD1	TRBJ1-1	few	TGTGCCAGCAGTTTACAGACAGGGGGAGCTTTCTTT	CASSLQTGGAFF
TRBV7-2	.	TRBJ2-7	.	TGTGCCAGCAGCTTAGTAGCGAACTACGAGCAGTACTTC	CASSLVANYEQYF
TRBV6-4	.	TRBJ2-2	.	TGTGCCAGCAAGCAGGGAAGGAACACCGGGGAGCTGTTTTTT	CASKQGRNTGELFF
TRBV30	.	TRBJ2-1	.	TGTGCCTGGAGTGTGAGGAATGAGCAGTTCTTC	CAWSVRNEQFF
TRBV7-2	TRBD1	TRBJ1-5	many	TGTGCCAGCAGCTTGGACAGGGCTAGCAATCAGCCCCAGCATTTT	CASSLDRASNQPQHF
TRBV14	.	TRBJ2-1	once	TGTGCCAGCAGCCCGGCCGGACTGGGGGGAGGTGAGCAGTTCTTC	CASSPAGLGGGEQFF
TRBV4-1	.	TRBJ2-1	once	TGCGCCAGCAGCCAAGTTGATAACAATGAGCAGTTCTTC	CASSQVDNNEQFF
TRBV28	TRBD1	TRBJ2-7	once	TGTGCCAGCAGTTTTGGGACAGGGAGGTACGAGCAGTACTTC	CASSFGTGRYEQYF
TRBV2	.	TRBJ2-3	few	TGTGCCAGCAGTAGCACAGATACGCAGTATTTT	CASSSTDTQYF
TRBV6-6	.	TRBJ2-1	few	TGTGCCAGCACCCCTGGAGTGGGTATCGATGAGCAGTTCTTC	CASTPGVGIDEQFF
TRBV9	.	TRBJ1-1	.	TGTGCCAGCAGCGTAGCGCCCCAGGGATTCGGTGAAGCTTTCTTT	CASSVAPQGFGEAFF
TRBV28	.	TRBJ1-1	.	TGTGCCAGCAGTTCCGGACAAAACACTGAAGCTTTCTTT	CASSSGQNTEAFF
TRBV7-9	.	TRBJ1-3	many	TGTGCCAGCAGCACTTCACAGGGTCACGGAAACACCATATATTTT	CASSTSQGHGNTIYF
TRBV7-9	.	TRBJ1-4	.	TGTGCCAGCAGCCAGAGAGCGGGACTACGGAATGAAAAACTGTTTTTT	CASSQRAGLRNEKLFF
TRBV7-9	.	TRBJ2-2	.	TGTGCCAGCAGCTCCGGGACAACGAACACCGGGGAGCTGTTTTTT	CASSSGTTNTGELFF
TRBV2	TRBD1	TRBJ2-1	.	TGTGCCAGCAGTCCGGGACAGGGCTACAATGAGCAGTTCTTC	CASSPGQGYNEQFF
TRBV2	TRBD2	TRBJ2-7	.	TGTGCCAGCAGCCGACTAGCGGGAGGGCAATACGAGCAGTACTTC	CASSRLAGGQYEQYF
TRBV11-2	.	TRBJ2-1	.	TGTGCCAGCAGCTTAGTGGGCTCCCGGACGAATGAGCAGTTCTTC	CASSLVGSRTNEQFF
TRBV5-1	.	TRBJ1-5	few	TGCGCCAGCAGCCCAGACAGCCCCAGCAATCAGCCCCAGCATTTT	CASSPDSPSNQPQHF
TRBV27	TRBD1	TRBJ1-1	.	TGTGCCAGCAGTTCCACACCACGGACAGGGATAGCTTTCTTT	CASSSTPRTGIAFF
TRBV6-1	.	TRBJ2-7	few	TGTGCCAGCAGTGAAGGCTACGAGCAGTACTTC	CASSEGYEQYF
TRBV9	.	TRBJ1-4	.	TGTGCCAGCAGCGTAGGGTATCGGGGTAATGAAAAACTGTTTTTT	CASSVGYRGNEKLFF
TRBV13	TRBD1	TRBJ2-3	.	TGTGCCAGCAGCACCCGGGACAGGCTCCTCACAGATACGCAGTATTTT	CASSTRDRLLTDTQYF
TRBV5-4	.	TRBJ2-7	.	TGTGCCAGCAGCCCCCCAGGGGCGAGGGAATACGAGCAGTACTTC	CASSPPGAREYEQYF
TRBV25-1	TRBD1	TRBJ2-7	.	TGTGCCAGCACGTACCGGGACAGGGTCCACGAGCAGTACTTC	CASTYRDRVHEQYF
TRBV30	TRBD2	TRBJ2-1	.	TGTGCCTGGAGGGGACTAGCGGTTTACAATGAGCAGTTCTTC	CAWRGLAVYNEQFF
TRBV6-1	.	TRBJ1-1	.	TGTGCCAGCAGTGTGGTTATAGGAGGGGGAAGCAAAGCTTTCTTT	CASSVVIGGGSKAFF
TRBV7-6	.	TRBJ1-2	.	TGTGCCAGCAGTCCCGCGGAAGGGGGGTATGGCTACACCTTC	CASSPAEGGYGYTF
TRBV7-2	.	TRBJ2-1	many	TGTGCCAGCTCACGGGCGGCACTCATACCGGGGGAGCAGTTCTTC	CASSRAALIPGEQFF
TRBV7-9	.	TRBJ1-2	.	TGTGCCAGCAGCTTAGATGGGGGCGGAGGCTACACCTTC	CASSLDGGGGYTF
TRBV7-9	TRBD2	TRBJ2-2	.	TGTGCCAGCAGCTTACAACGGGGGGGGACCACCGGGGAGCTGTTTTTT	CASSLQRGGTTGELFF
TRBV5-4	TRBD1	TRBJ2-3	.	TGTGCCAGCAGCCCGCCGGGACAGGGAACAGATACGCAGTATTTT	CASSPPGQGTDTQYF
TRBV5-4	TRBD2	TRBJ2-1	few	TGTGCCAGCAGCTTGGCCGTAGCGGGAGCGATCTACAATGAGCAGTTCTTC	CASSLAVAGAIYNEQFF
TRBV5-4	.	TRBJ2-5	.	TGTGCCAGCAGCTACCAAGAGACCCAGTACTTC	CASSYQETQYF
TRBV2	TRBD1	TRBJ2-7	.	TGTGCCAGCAGTAGTAGACAGGGGAGCTACGAGCAGTACTTC	CASSSRQGSYEQYF
TRBV18	.	TRBJ2-7	.	TGTGCCAGCTCACAAACAGGTCCCTACGAGCAGTACTTC	CASSQTGPYEQYF
TRBV19	TRBD2	TRBJ2-7	.	TGTGCCAGTAGTAAGGGACTAGCGGGAGCGGGACCGCAGTACTTC	CASSKGLAGAGPQYF
TRBV2	TRBD2	TRBJ2-2	once	TGTGCCAGCAGTGTACTAGCGGGTAACACCGGGGAGCTGTTTTTT	CASSVLAGNTGELFF
TRBV29-1	.	TRBJ2-5	.	TGCAGCGCCGTTAGCGGTCCGAACGTGGAGCAGTACTTC	CSAVSGPNVEQYF
TRBV6-6	TRBD1	TRBJ2-1	few	TGTGCCAGCAGTTCTGTCCAGGGGGCGCATGAGCAGTTCTTC	CASSSVQGAHEQFF
TRBV21-1	.	TRBJ1-2	.	TGTGCCAGCAGCAAACAGGACAGATCAACTGATATCTATGGCTACACCTTC	CASSKQDRSTDIYGYTF
TRBV7-9	TRBD1	TRBJ1-4	.	TGTGCCAGCAGCTTGGCCGGACAGGGGAAGGGTAATGAAAAACTGTTTTTT	CASSLAGQGKGNEKLFF